This is a list of T cell receptor beta chains from one sample in a study of T-cell reconstitution after alpha-beta-depleted transplantation in children. One entry per CDR3 protein results from TCRdb running MiXCR on the PCR reads. The repertoire holds about 600,000 distinct CDR3 sequences, with roughly a tenth as singletons. The specimen comprised PBMCs from the stem cell graft donor, sampled from the stem cell graft. The source of these receptors is a human donor who donated a stem cell graft to a child with acute myeloid leukemia. Both conserved end residues are part of each CDR3. The order of the fields is V gene, J gene, CDR3 protein.

TRBV6-1	TRBJ1-1	CASGSGMRAEAFF
TRBV6-1	TRBJ2-1	CASSPSGRANEQFF
TRBV18	TRBJ2-7	CASSPPKGEQYF
TRBV5-1	TRBJ2-3	CASSTREPTDTQYF
TRBV20-1	TRBJ2-7	CSATMTIGNYEQYF
TRBV5-1	TRBJ2-1	CASRLTFSGRQFF
TRBV12-3/TRBV12-4	TRBJ2-1	CASSSFGISGEQFF
TRBV20-1	TRBJ2-1	CSASLKSYNEQFF
TRBV7-9	TRBJ2-1	CASSLDSDNEQFF
TRBV6-5	TRBJ2-1	CASSTGTGRSEQFF
TRBV20-1	TRBJ1-1	CSALGQGLGKNTEAFF
TRBV20-1	TRBJ1-2	CSARVRGAFRGYGYTF
TRBV29-1	TRBJ2-1	CSVEGYSSYNEQFF
TRBV5-1	TRBJ2-3	CASRGDSLPTRTDTQYF
TRBV4-3	TRBJ2-2	CASSQGRAGGPTGELFF
TRBV7-8	TRBJ1-2	CASSFRGRDYGYTF
TRBV29-1	TRBJ2-1	CSVDGTRPNEQFF
TRBV25-1	TRBJ1-3	CASSTTGGNTIYF